The 12 T cell receptor beta chains below come from one sample, sequenced in a study of identical twins. TCRdb re-derived calls from the 5' RACE reads in MiXCR, one entry per CDR3 protein. The sample has about 900,000 distinct CDR3 sequences, roughly 12% seen once; the top ten hold 1.5% to 2%. These data were also filed under a second study, of yellow fever vaccine responses in identical twins.

Sequencing used PBMCs. Receptors were obtained from a woman between 18 and 29 years old in good health.

This clonotype showed up many times. One junction end does not reproduce the germline sequence, and a read error may be involved. The chain is built from TRBV5-1 and TRBJ2-3; D call uncertain. CDR3 length equals 12 residues. CDR1 and CDR2 (germline): SGHRS, YFSETQ. The chain's CDR3 is CASSSRTDTQYF. The CDR3 coding sequence is TGTGCCAGCAGTTCCCGCACAGATACGCAGTATTTT.

The rearrangement links TRBV6-4 to TRBJ2-1; possibly TRBD1 or TRBD2 for D (5 bases each). The CDR3 extends over 12 amino acids. Deletions cut 2 bases from V and 7 bases from J, with 6 bases between. The germline V gene has CDR1 MRHNA and CDR2 SNTAGT. As DNA, the CDR3 is TGTGCCAGCAGTGACGAGGGGAATGAGCAGTTCTTC. This encodes CASSDEGNEQFF.

In this sample, this clonotype turned up a few times. This chain connects TRBV6-1 to TRBJ1-1; TRBD1 might be the D (5 bases). Per germline, CDR1 MNHNS and CDR2 SASEGT. The CDR3 length is 13 residues. The V and J ends lost 4 bases and 4 bases respectively, with 10 bases between them. CDR3 in amino acids: CASSVQVSTEAFF. The CDR3 DNA sequence: TGTGCCAGCAGTGTACAGGTTAGCACTGAAGCTTTCTTT.

The gene calls are TRBV9 and TRBJ1-2, with 7 positions matching TRBD1. CDR3 length: 14 amino acids. CDR1 is SGDLS and CDR2 is YYNGEE in the germline V gene. Losses at the gene ends were 4 bases for V and 3 bases for J; bases not matched to a gene: 6. The DNA of the CDR3 is TGTGCCAGCAGCCCAGGGGGGAATGACTATGGCTACACCTTC. Its translation is CASSPGGNDYGYTF.

This clonotype was found a few times. The gene calls are TRBV2 and TRBJ2-1; 9 bases match TRBD1. V lost 5 bases, J lost 7 bases, and 9 bases stayed unmatched. The CDR3 runs 15 residues. CDR1 SNHLY and CDR2 FYNNEI come from the germline V gene. The CDR3 nucleotides are TGTGCCAGCAGTATTACCGGGACAGGGCTAAATGAGCAGTTCTTC. This translates into CASSITGTGLNEQFF.

The V and J genes are TRBV18 and TRBJ2-1; D is uncertain. V lost 3 bases and J lost 6, with 12 bases in between. The germline V gene encodes CDR1 KGHSH and CDR2 LQKENI. The CDR3 totals 14 residues. In nucleotides, the CDR3 is TGTGCCAGCTCACCCTCCGACACCGGCAATGAGCAGTTCTTC. This sequence encodes CASSPSDTGNEQFF.

The sample holds a few counts of this clonotype. The chain employs TRBV10-2 and TRBJ1-5; unclear D gene. Germline loops: CDR1 WSHSY, CDR2 SAAADI. V was cut by 3 bases and J by 4 bases, with 13 bases left in between. There are 15 residues in the CDR3. DNA for the CDR3: TGCGCCAGCAGTGAACGTGCTGTACAAAATCAGCCCCAGCATTTT. Its protein is CASSERAVQNQPQHF.

The chain joins TRBV5-1 to TRBJ1-1, with D unresolved. The CDR3 contains 13 residues. Looked up from germline, CDR1 is SGHRS and CDR2 is YFSETQ. The germline V and J ends were trimmed by 0 bases and 6 bases, with 9 bases remaining between them. CDR3: CASSLEGPSEAFF. CDR3 bases: TGCGCCAGCAGCTTGGAGGGTCCGTCTGAAGCTTTCTTT.

This chain connects TRBV20-1 to TRBJ2-1, with 8 bases that match TRBD2. The CDR3 loop spans 14 amino acids. Germline V CDR1 and CDR2: DFQATT, SNEGSKA (reference sequence). The trim removed 5 bases at V and 5 bases at J, leaving 8 bases unmatched. The CDR3 sequence is CSAPPGLVHNEQFF. CDR3 DNA: TGCAGTGCTCCCCCGGGACTAGTCCACAATGAGCAGTTCTTC.

This clonotype was seen only a few times. V and J are TRBV7-3 and TRBJ2-1; D is perhaps TRBD1 (6 bases). The CDR3 spans 14 residues. The V gene's germline CDR1 is SGHTA and CDR2 FQGTGA. Deletions cut 5 bases from V and 12 bases from J, with 20 bases between. The CDR3 protein is CASSLSDSFPAQFF. CDR3 nucleotide sequence: TGTGCCAGCAGCCTCTCGGACAGTTTCCCCGCGCAGTTCTTC. Complete variable domain (other parts from reference TRBV7-3 and TRBJ2-1): GAGVSQTPSNKVTEKGKYVELRCDPISGHTALYWYRQSLGQGPEFLIYFQGTGAADDSGLPNDRFFAVRPEGSVSTLKIQRTERGDSAVYLCASSLSDSFPAQFFGPGTRLTVL.

The rearrangement uses TRBV21-1 and TRBJ2-5; the table's TRBD1 call for D was not verified on the DNA. TRBV21-1 is noted as a pseudogene. The CDR3 contains 14 residues. The CDR3 sequence is CASSRHRGLETQYF. For the CDR3, the DNA is TGTGCCAGCAGCAGGCACAGGGGATTAGAGACCCAGTACTTC.

In DNA, the CDR3 is TGTGCCAGCAGCTTCCTTAAACAGGGCCCAGGGACTGAAGCTTTCTTT. Translating gives CASSFLKQGPGTEAFF. The chain is built from TRBV7-9 and TRBJ1-1; D is possibly TRBD1 (6 bases). The CDR3 length is 16 residues. Germline V gene data show CDR1 as SEHNR and CDR2 as FQNEAQ (reference sequence). V shed 3 bases and J shed 5 bases, with 19 bases lying between them.